This T cell receptor beta chain is from a study of blood T cells in healthy people across ages. Overall study findings and caveats: The study found more naive CD4+ cells and higher diversity in long-lived than aged donors.

Combining a sample-barcoded 5' primer with a J-beta primer mix, a second PCR ran for 7 to 11 cycles. Each CDR3 protein gets one entry after TCRdb re-called the 5' RACE reads with MiXCR. Of more than 1,400,000 distinct CDR3 sequences listed, 42% were seen once; the top ten hold approximately 7.9%. Remarks on this clonotype: The antigen is undetermined.

This CDR3 contains 14 residues. V was shortened by 2 bases and J by 3 bases, with 9 bases between the two germline ends. The germline V gene encodes CDR1 MNHNS and CDR2 SASEGT. The chain recombines TRBV6-1 with TRBJ2-3; D unresolved. The receptor was isolated from a woman aged 18 to 35 in good health. Input material: blood. The CDR3: CASSEPPGTDTQYF. For the CDR3, the DNA is TGTGCCAGCAGTGAACCCCCCGGGACAGATACGCAGTATTTT.